A single sample gave rise to the 31 T cell receptor beta chains below, sequenced in a study of CD4 T cells in relation to SARS-CoV-2 and coronaviruses. No antigens are known for them. The unexposed donors gave CD4+ T cells in about 2011-2019, prior to COVID-19. After ten to eleven days of culture, CD4+ T cells were isolated. The protocol was immunoSEQ multiplex PCR, while the TCRdb copy is restricted to in-frame clones and leaves out a portion. Counted here are tens of thousands of clones, about 79% occurring once; the ten biggest clones make up 20% to 25%. Sample: CD4+ T cells from PBMCs, cultured in vitro. The receptors come from a human donor in good health.

The chain carries TRBV5-4 and TRBJ2-3, with 12 bases matching TRBD2. V lost 0 bases, J lost 2 bases, and 1 base stayed unmatched. Germline CDR1 reads SGHNT; CDR2 reads YYREEE (reference sequence). The CDR3 runs to 16 residues. The CDR3 bases are TGTGCCAGCAGCTTGGCTAGCGGGGGGGTCACAGATACGCAGTATTTT. It specifies CASSLASGGVTDTQYF.

This chain joins TRBV7-2 and TRBJ2-1, with TRBD1 identical over 8 bases. CDR1 and CDR2 (germline): SGHTA, FQGNSA. Trimming cost V 7 bases and J 3 bases; bases outside gene matches: 14. This CDR3 spans 17 amino acids. The CDR3 region is CASIPDRAIMFYNEQFF. The CDR3 DNA follows: TGTGCCAGCATCCCGGACAGGGCCATAATGTTCTACAATGAGCAGTTCTTC.

The chain links TRBV25-1 to TRBJ1-6; TRBD1 matches at 7 bases. Per germline, CDR1 MGHDK and CDR2 SYGVNS. J lost 8 bases, V lost 7 bases, and 5 bases had no gene match. CDR3 size: 13 residues. The CDR3, as DNA: TGTGCCAGCACTGGGACAGTCGATTCACCCCTCCACTTT. The encoded protein is CASTGTVDSPLHF.

The chain links TRBV5-1 to TRBJ1-6, with a tentative D call TRBD1 (5 bases). Trimming cost V 0 bases and J 10 bases, with 11 bases left between them. Germline CDR1 SGHRS, CDR2 YFSETQ. This CDR3 region has 14 residues. The CDR3 protein is CASSLGGAGSPLHF. The CDR3 DNA reads as TGCGCCAGCAGCTTGGGGGGCGCGGGATCACCCCTCCACTTT.

V gene TRBV5-6 combines with J gene TRBJ2-5; tentatively, D is TRBD1 (6 bases). The CDR3 spans 15 residues. Germline V gives CDR1 SGHDT, CDR2 YYEEEE. The V gene lost 2 bases and the J gene lost 3 bases, with 14 bases spanning the gap. DNA of the CDR3: TGTGCCAGCAGCTTCCCGACAGGCCAAAAAGAGACCCAGTACTTC. Amino acids: CASSFPTGQKETQYF.

The chain uses TRBV6-2 or TRBV6-3 and TRBJ1-6, with unresolved D. Germline lookup yields CDR1 MNHEY and CDR2 SVGEGT. CDR3 length: 14 residues. The V end was cut by 8 bases, the J end by 0 bases, with 8 bases between. The CDR3 loop is CASGRSSYNSPLHF. CDR3 bases: TGTGCCAGCGGCCGGAGCTCCTATAATTCACCCCTCCACTTT.

Notes on this clone: Here the CDR3 omits its conserved ending phenylalanine or tryptophan, so a read error is the likely source. Because the CDR3's place on the DNA is in doubt, the DNA is left out and the CDR3 is given as listed by TCRdb. The gene calls are TRBV24-1 and TRBJ1-2. The length of the CDR3 is 14 amino acids, counting both ends. Germline V gives CDR1 KGHDR, CDR2 SFDVKD. The CDR3 sequence: CATSDRRGRGKKED.

V usage is TRBV5-6 and J usage is TRBJ2-7, with unresolved D. The germline V gene has CDR1 SGHDT and CDR2 YYEEEE. The CDR3 length is 17 residues. V was cut by 0 bases and J by 0 bases, with 16 bases left in between. CDR3 in DNA: TGTGCCAGCAGCTTGGATGTGGGCAGAGTAAGCTCCTACGAGCAGTACTTC. Translation gives CASSLDVGRVSSYEQYF.

The chain couples TRBV4-3 to TRBJ1-2; a weak D match, TRBD1 (6 bases). CDR1 and CDR2 from the germline V gene are LGHNA and YSLEER. The ends were cut back, 4 bases at V and 5 bases at J, with 17 bases in the middle. CDR3 size: 15 residues. The CDR3 DNA follows: TGCGCCAGCAGCCGGAGTTCAGGGACAACGTATGGCTACACCTTC. Translation gives CASSRSSGTTYGYTF.

The gene calls are TRBV2 and TRBJ2-2; 16 bases are a match to TRBD2. V was pared by 7 bases and J by 3 bases, with 11 bases of the junction left unmatched. The CDR3 is 19 amino acids. CDR1 SNHLY and CDR2 FYNNEI come from the germline V gene. CDR3 nucleotides: TGTGCCAGCAAACCCGGGACTAGCGGGGGGGCGAGGTACACCGGGGAGCTGTTTTTT. It encodes CASKPGTSGGARYTGELFF.

The table lists this clone with a few counts. The rearrangement links TRBV2 to TRBJ2-3; 10 bases agree with TRBD2. The V gene's germline CDR1 is SNHLY and CDR2 FYNNEI. After removal of 6 bases from V and 8 bases from J, the junction contained 8 bases not matched to a gene. The CDR3 runs 14 residues. The CDR3 DNA reads as TGTGCCAGCAGAATAGCGGGGGGCGTCGGTACGCAGTATTTT. This gives the protein CASRIAGGVGTQYF. Full variable domain (outside the CDR3, taken from reference TRBV2 and TRBJ2-3): EPEVTQTPSHQVTQMGQEVILRCVPISNHLYFYWYRQILGQKVEFLVSFYNNEISEKSEIFDDQFSVERPDGSNFTLKIRSTKLEDSAMYFCASRIAGGVGTQYFGPGTRLTVL.

The chain is built from TRBV29-1 and TRBJ2-5, with 10 positions matching TRBD2. The germline gives CDR1 SQVTM, CDR2 ANQGSEA. J was trimmed by 5 bases and V by 6 bases; bases with no gene match: 9. The CDR3 loop spans 14 amino acids. The CDR3, as DNA: TGCAGCGTGGGGGCAGCGGGAGGGGGTGAGACCCAGTACTTC. It encodes CSVGAAGGGETQYF.

The CDR3 nucleotides read TGTGCCAGCAGTTACTCGGTAGTAGCGGGACAAGAGACCCAGTACTTC. Its translation is CASSYSVVAGQETQYF. This chain joins TRBV6-5 and TRBJ2-5; the match to TRBD2 covers 8 bases. V lost 0 bases to trimming and J lost 2 bases; unmatched junction nucleotides: 5. CDR1 and CDR2 from the germline V gene are MNHEY and SVGAGI. This CDR3 comprises 16 residues.

CDR3 nucleotide sequence: TGCAGTGCTAGTCCTCTGGGACAGGGGGCCAATGAGCAGTTCTTC. It is translated as CSASPLGQGANEQFF. The V and J genes are TRBV20-1 and TRBJ2-1; 12 nucleotides line up with TRBD1. This CDR3 has 15 amino acids. J gave up 6 bases and V 3 bases, and 6 bases lay outside the gene matches. In germline, CDR1 is DFQATT, CDR2 SNEGSKA (reference sequence).

The table lists this clone with a few counts. J is TRBJ1-1 and V is TRBV11-2; TRBD1 agrees at 9 bases. In germline, CDR1 is SGHAT, CDR2 FQNNGV. This CDR3 has 15 amino acids. V was pared by 3 bases and J by 10 bases, with 12 bases of the junction left unmatched. CDR3 coding DNA: TGTGCCAGCAGCTTTTTAACCACAGGGGGCATAGGAGCTTTCTTT. This translates into CASSFLTTGGIGAFF.

V usage is TRBV6-2 or TRBV6-3 and J usage is TRBJ1-4, with D perhaps matching TRBD1 (5 bases). Per germline, CDR1 MNHEY and CDR2 SVGEGT. The CDR3 totals 16 residues. V lost 2 bases, J lost 8 bases, and 18 bases lay in between. The CDR3 reads CASSYQTGDLTEKLFF. The CDR3 DNA reads TGTGCCAGCAGTTACCAAACAGGAGACCTTACCGAAAAACTGTTTTTT.

This clone was counted only a few times. The chain recombines TRBV19 with TRBJ1-2, with 7 positions matching TRBD1. From germline, CDR1 is LNHDA and CDR2 SQIVND (reference sequence). V lost 1 base, J lost 4 bases, and 0 bases stayed unmatched. The CDR3 has 13 residues. The CDR3 region is CASSIGQGYGYTF. The CDR3 bases are TGTGCCAGTAGTATAGGACAGGGCTATGGCTACACCTTC. The entire variable domain, with the rest obtained from reference TRBV19 and TRBJ1-2, is as follows: DGGITQSPKYLFRKEGQNVTLSCEQNLNHDAMYWYRQDPGQGLRLIYYSQIVNDFQKGDIAEGYSVSREKKESFPLTVTSAQKNPTAFYLCASSIGQGYGYTFGSGTRLTVV.

V usage is TRBV7-2 and J usage is TRBJ2-1; D unresolved. The CDR3 contains 13 residues. V lost 2 bases to trimming and J lost 5 bases, with 7 bases between them. CDR1 is SGHTA and CDR2 is FQGNSA in the germline V gene. Here the CDR3 reads CASSLQENNEQFF. CDR3 DNA: TGTGCCAGCAGCTTACAGGAGAACAATGAGCAGTTCTTC.

This chain uses TRBV6-6 with TRBJ1-1; TRBD1 agrees at 7 bases. The trim removed 5 bases at V and 0 bases at J, leaving 9 bases unmatched. The CDR3 loop spans 16 amino acids. The germline V gene encodes CDR1 MNHNY and CDR2 SVGAGI (reference sequence). CDR3 protein: CASSKGQERMNTEAFF. The CDR3 DNA sequence: TGTGCCAGCAGTAAAGGACAGGAACGGATGAACACTGAAGCTTTCTTT.

This rearrangement joins TRBV3-1 (or the pseudogene TRBV3-2) to TRBJ2-3; possible D gene TRBD2, 6 bases. In germline, CDR1 is LGHDT, CDR2 YNNKEL (reference sequence). This CDR3 is built from 12 residues. The V and J ends lost 4 bases and 6 bases respectively, with 8 bases between them. The CDR3 sequence is CASSPGGDTQYF. CDR3 in DNA: TGTGCCAGCAGCCCTGGGGGGGATACGCAGTATTTT.

The chain uses TRBV28 and TRBJ1-2; D is undetermined. V lost 2 bases and J lost 7, with 11 bases in between. Germline lookup yields CDR1 MDHEN and CDR2 SYDVKM. The CDR3 has 13 amino acids. This chain's CDR3 is CASSLMGGRGYTF. The DNA for the CDR3 is TGTGCCAGCAGTTTAATGGGAGGTCGTGGCTACACCTTC.

The genes are TRBV7-9 and TRBJ1-2; no clear D gene. V was trimmed by 1 base and J by 4 bases, leaving 10 bases between them. The V gene's germline CDR1 is SEHNR and CDR2 FQNEAQ (reference sequence). This CDR3 spans 14 amino acids. CDR3 DNA sequence: TGTGCCAGCAGCTTAGGCAACAGCCTCTATGGCTACACCTTC. It codes for CASSLGNSLYGYTF.

The CDR3 sequence: CASVGQVEQYF. The DNA of the CDR3 is TGTGCCAGCGTCGGACAGGTCGAGCAGTACTTC. The V gene is TRBV7-2, the J gene TRBJ2-7, with 7 bases fitting TRBD1. The CDR3 sequence is 11 residues long. Germline-derived CDR1 and CDR2 are SGHTA and FQGNSA. Germline trimming cut 8 bases from V and 6 bases from J; bases unmatched to any gene: 4. The whole variable domain, remainder taken from reference TRBV7-2 and TRBJ2-7, is GAGVSQSPSNKVTEKGKDVELRCDPISGHTALYWYRQSLGQGLEFLIYFQGNSAPDKSGLPSDRFSAERTGGSVSTLTIQRTQQEDSAVYLCASVGQVEQYFGPGTRLTVT.

The chain couples TRBV18 to TRBJ2-7; 10 nucleotides line up with TRBD2. Per germline, CDR1 KGHSH and CDR2 LQKENI. The CDR3 runs 15 residues. V was pared by 6 bases and J by 3 bases, with 8 bases of the junction left unmatched. The CDR3 region has the DNA TGTGCCAGCTCCGCGAGCGGGGGGGGACACTACGAGCAGTACTTC. Encoded protein: CASSASGGGHYEQYF.

The V and J genes are TRBV6-5 and TRBJ2-6, with 10 positions matching TRBD1. V trimming: 6 bases; J trimming: 3 bases; junction bases outside the gene matches: 2. CDR3 length: 15 residues. Per germline, CDR1 MNHEY and CDR2 SVGAGI. CDR3 sequence reads: CASRTGGGGANVLTF. The CDR3 DNA reads as TGTGCCAGCAGGACAGGGGGCGGTGGGGCCAACGTCCTGACTTTC.

The genes are TRBV4-1 and TRBJ1-2; D possibly corresponds to TRBD1 (5 bases). In germline, CDR1 is MGHRA, CDR2 YSYEKL. The CDR3 runs 16 residues. V was pared by 2 bases and J by 3 bases, with 16 bases between. The CDR3 is CASSQLGRTRHYGYTF. The CDR3 bases are TGCGCCAGCAGCCAACTGGGCAGGACAAGGCACTATGGCTACACCTTC.

The V call is TRBV6-5, the J call TRBJ2-7, with 7 positions matching TRBD1. CDR1 is MNHEY, CDR2 SVGAGI, per germline. Losses at the gene ends were 6 bases for V and 1 base for J; bases not matched to a gene: 3. The CDR3 has 13 amino acids. The CDR3 DNA follows: TGTGCCAGCAGACAGACAGGGTCCTACGAGCAGTACTTC. This gives the protein CASRQTGSYEQYF.

V is TRBV5-4 and J is TRBJ1-2; 7 positions match TRBD1. Trimming took 5 bases from V and 4 from J; bases not matched to a gene: 8. CDR3 length: 14 residues. CDR1 SGHNT and CDR2 YYREEE come from the germline V gene (reference sequence). Here the CDR3 reads CASRLTGLGYGYTF. In DNA, the CDR3 is TGTGCCAGCAGGTTGACAGGGTTGGGCTATGGCTACACCTTC.

This chain connects TRBV19 to TRBJ1-5, with 10 bases fitting TRBD1. Germline V lookup: CDR1 LNHDA, CDR2 SQIVND (reference sequence). J gave up 7 bases and V 5 bases, and 2 bases lay outside the gene matches. The CDR3 is 13 amino acids. This CDR3 reads CASSGTGVQPQHF. CDR3 nucleotides: TGTGCCAGTAGTGGGACAGGGGTACAGCCCCAGCATTTT.

This chain joins TRBV6-2 or TRBV6-3 and TRBJ2-1; D not certain. V lost 5 bases and J 6 bases, leaving 8 bases between the germline ends. CDR1 and CDR2 (germline): MNHEY, SVGEGT. The CDR3 length is 12 residues. The CDR3 is CASSTQRNEQFF. DNA of the CDR3: TGTGCCAGCAGTACCCAGCGCAATGAGCAGTTCTTC.

The chain is built from TRBV12-3 or TRBV12-4 and TRBJ2-1; D is unclear. This CDR3 has 11 amino acids. The germline V and J ends were trimmed by 5 bases and 9 bases, with 8 bases remaining between them. CDR3 loop: CASSRTSEQFF. In DNA, the CDR3 is TGTGCCAGCAGTCGAACTTCTGAGCAGTTCTTC.